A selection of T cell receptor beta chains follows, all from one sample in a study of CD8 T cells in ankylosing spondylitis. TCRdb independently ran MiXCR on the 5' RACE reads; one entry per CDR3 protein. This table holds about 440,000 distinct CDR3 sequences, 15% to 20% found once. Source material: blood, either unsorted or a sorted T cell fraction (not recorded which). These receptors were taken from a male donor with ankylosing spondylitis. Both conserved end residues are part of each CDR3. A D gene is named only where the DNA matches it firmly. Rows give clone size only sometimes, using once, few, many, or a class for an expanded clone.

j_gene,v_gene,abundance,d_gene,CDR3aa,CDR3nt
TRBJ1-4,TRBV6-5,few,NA,CASSYKLGGEKLFF,TGTGCCAGCAGTTACAAACTCGGGGGCGAAAAACTGTTTTTT
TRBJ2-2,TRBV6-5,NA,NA,CASSYYGGGELFF,TGTGCCAGCAGTTACTACGGGGGCGGGGAGCTGTTTTTT
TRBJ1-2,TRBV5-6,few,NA,CASSFRAKRDYGYTF,TGTGCCAGCAGCTTCCGGGCCAAGAGGGACTATGGCTACACCTTC
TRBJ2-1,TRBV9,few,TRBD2,CASSVVGFSREPYNEQFF,TGTGCCAGCAGCGTAGTCGGGTTCTCGCGGGAGCCCTACAATGAGCAGTTCTTC
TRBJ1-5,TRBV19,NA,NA,CASRGQAEQPQHF,TGTGCCAGTAGAGGGCAGGCTGAACAGCCCCAGCATTTT
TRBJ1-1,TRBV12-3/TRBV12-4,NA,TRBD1,CASSLRGPRGGTEAFF,TGTGCCAGCAGTTTAAGGGGTCCCAGGGGGGGCACTGAAGCTTTCTTT
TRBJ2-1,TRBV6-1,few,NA,CASNDMSKSSYNEQFF,TGTGCCAGCAATGACATGTCGAAGAGCTCCTACAATGAGCAGTTCTTC
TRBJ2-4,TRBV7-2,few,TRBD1,CASSPRGTGKNIQYF,TGTGCCAGCAGCCCCAGGGGGACCGGCAAAAACATTCAGTACTTC
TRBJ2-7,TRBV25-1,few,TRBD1,CASSVGGGYEQYF,TGTGCCAGCAGTGTAGGGGGCGGATACGAGCAGTACTTC
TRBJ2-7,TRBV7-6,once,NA,CASSLARQDEQYF,TGTGCCAGCAGCTTAGCCCGACAGGACGAGCAGTACTTC